Described below is a single T cell receptor (beta chain) sequence and its context. This receptor's antigen is unknown. Base quality data are lacking; no much larger clone is found one base away. RNA was extracted using the RNeasy kit, and roughly 0.45 to 1 microgram was reverse transcribed with random hexamers. The immunoSEQ multiplex PCR assay, which covers 54 Vbeta and 13 Jbeta segments, was used to amplify TCR beta CDR3 regions. To correct PCR amplification bias, a synthetic template baseline was used for both primer optimization and computational correction. As for how the authors treated the data: Reads were annotated to V, D and J genes according to IMGT and were analyzed with immunoSEQ Analyzer, with only productive sequences retained. Clonality was computed as one minus Shannon entropy normalized by log2 of the number of productive unique sequences. Public and private clones were assessed among the 100 most prevalent clones of each patient and control. A clone was defined as Susac-specific if it was absent from the healthy and MS cohorts, from 1052 published viral clones and from other ImmuneACCESS disease sequences. TCRdb handled the public reads itself, with Q25 trimming in fastp and clone calling in MiXCR, and kept productive beta chains. Here each entry gathers all rows of one CDR3 protein and keeps the most common genes and DNA. The V and J calls were determined by TCRdb, not by the authors. Here the sample has 200,000 to 250,000 distinct CDR3 sequences; nearly 97% occur a single time. The top ten constitute 0.085% to 0.095% of the sample.

The CDR3 sequence holds 15 residues, the cysteine and phenylalanine included. This entry keeps only the CDR3 DNA: 45 bases, framed from base 1. Taken from the germline V gene, the CDR1 and CDR2 loops are SGHDT and YYEEEE. Trimming at the junction amounts to 0 bases on V and 1 base on J, and the germline ends lie 8 bases apart. This sample stems from a study of CD8 T cells in Susac syndrome (dated by TCRdb to between 2017 and 2020). About the investigation overall: The study used repertoire sequencing to test whether antigen drove CD8+ T cell activation and differentiation in Susac syndrome. What the authors observed across the whole study: The number of individuals in the TCR sequencing and HLA analysis was recognized as being relatively small.

Peripheral blood CD8+ and CD4+ T cells from healthy donors, Susac syndrome patients and multiple sclerosis patients were profiled by high-throughput TCR beta sequencing. Treatment-naive patients with stable or active relapsing-remitting disease fulfilling revised McDonald criteria were used as multiple sclerosis controls. Bulk CD8+ and CD4+ T cells were purified by magnetic negative isolation, whereas CD8+ TEMRA cells were enriched by FACS. Blood was collected in EDTA tubes and processed within 24 hours, with PBMCs isolated through density gradient centrifugation. PBMCs intended for TCR sequencing were cryopreserved in liquid nitrogen and thawed later in a water bath at 37 degrees C. The sorted or isolated CD4+, CD8+ and CD8+ TEMRA cells had a purity of 90% or higher.

Source material: CD4+ T cells from PBMCs. This receptor was taken from a human donor with multiple sclerosis. The chain is made from TRBV5-6 and TRBJ1-5, with no reliable assignment of the D segment. The DNA is TGTGCCAGCAGCTTGGGGAGTAGGAGCAATCAGCCCCAGCATTTT. Protein translation: CASSLGSRSNQPQHF.